Each of the 24 T cell receptor beta chains below was sequenced from the same sample in a study of T-cell reconstitution after alpha-beta-depleted transplantation in children. Construction of the TCRbeta library involved unique molecular identifiers. In TCRdb, the PCR reads were re-called with MiXCR into one record per CDR3 protein. The data hold 700,000 to 850,000 distinct CDR3 sequences, with roughly 15% observed a single time. The starting material was PBMCs, mostly from graft donor cells, obtained 360 days after TCRalphabeta/CD19-depleted stem cell transplant. The origin of the receptors is a male patient between 5 and 17 years old who had a stem cell transplant for acute lymphoblastic leukemia, so the T cells may come from the graft donor.

This clonotype has more than one count but fewer than ten. The gene calls are TRBV12-3 or TRBV12-4 and TRBJ2-3; 8 bases line up with TRBD2. The V and J ends lost 1 base and 7 bases, in that order; junction bases with no gene match: 13. This CDR3 comprises 17 residues. The CDR3 sequence: CASSLVQVAGSINTQYF. The CDR3 bases are TGTGCCAGCAGTTTAGTGCAAGTAGCGGGATCCATAAATACGCAGTATTTT.

This clonotype was counted many times. This chain joins TRBV29-1 and TRBJ2-7; D is possibly TRBD1 (6 bases). The germline V gene has CDR1 SQVTM and CDR2 ANQGSEA. The CDR3 has 11 amino acids. Trimming cost V 4 bases and J 6 bases, with 10 bases left between them. DNA of the CDR3: TGCAGCGTTGCACAGGGCGGCGAGCAGTACTTC. Encoded protein: CSVAQGGEQYF.

This clonotype was detected only a few times. The chain joins TRBV5-5 to TRBJ2-3, with TRBD2 identical over 10 bases. CDR1 SGHKS and CDR2 YYEKEE come from the germline V gene (reference sequence). The V and J ends lost 4 bases and 7 bases, in that order; junction bases with no gene match: 15. The CDR3 is 17 amino acids. CDR3 sequence reads: CASSNYWLAGDGHTQYF. The CDR3 DNA reads as TGTGCCAGCAGCAACTACTGGCTAGCGGGAGATGGCCATACGCAGTATTTT.

This clonotype was found a few times. The rearrangement links TRBV21-1 to TRBJ2-4; the D call in the table, TRBD2, was not verified against the DNA. TRBV21-1 is a recognized pseudogene. CDR3 length equals 20 residues. CDR3 region: CASSTRGGRERPTAKNIQYF. In DNA form, the CDR3 reads TGTGCCAGCAGCACCCGGGGCGGCAGGGAAAGGCCTACGGCCAAAAACATTCAGTACTTC.

The J gene is TRBJ2-2, the V gene TRBV15; no clear D gene. Trimming shortened V by 0 bases and J by 2 bases, and 7 bases separated the two germline ends. In germline, CDR1 is LNHNV, CDR2 YYDKDF (reference sequence). CDR3 length: 15 residues. The CDR3 DNA reads TGTGCCACCAGCAGAGATACGGCCAACACCGGGGAGCTGTTTTTT. It yields the protein CATSRDTANTGELFF. The variable domain in full, with the rest retrieved from reference TRBV15 and TRBJ2-2, is DAMVIQNPRYQVTQFGKPVTLSCSQTLNHNVMYWYQQKSSQAPKLLFHYYDKDFNNEADTPDNFQSRRPNTSFCFLDIRSPGLGDTAMYLCATSRDTANTGELFFGEGSRLTVL.

This clonotype has more than one count but fewer than ten. V and J are TRBV7-9 and TRBJ2-1, with a weak D call TRBD2 (6 bases). The CDR3 has 14 amino acids. Germline V gene data show CDR1 as SEHNR and CDR2 as FQNEAQ (reference sequence). Trimming took off 9 bases at V and 2 bases at J, with 14 bases between the two ends. In nucleotides, the CDR3 is TGTGCCAGTCCAGCGGGCTCTCCCTACAATGAGCAGTTCTTC. Translating gives CASPAGSPYNEQFF.

This clonotype was picked up many times. This chain links TRBV18 with TRBJ2-3; D gene ambiguous. The germline V gene encodes CDR1 KGHSH and CDR2 LQKENI. There are 12 residues in the CDR3. Trimming removed 3 bases at V and 5 bases at J, with 6 bases between. The CDR3 bases are TGTGCCAGCTCACCCTACGGAGATACGCAGTATTTT. Amino acids: CASSPYGDTQYF.

The chain combines TRBV3-1 with TRBJ2-7, with TRBD1 matching 9 bases. Germline V CDR1 and CDR2: LGHDT, YNNKEL (reference sequence). The CDR3 totals 15 residues. The junction had 6 bases not matched to a gene; V was cut back by 2 bases and J by 4 bases. CDR3 sequence: CASSQPDRGRYEQYF. In DNA, the CDR3 is TGTGCCAGCAGCCAACCGGACAGGGGAAGGTACGAGCAGTACTTC.

There are many counts of this clonotype. The chain combines TRBV27 with TRBJ1-4; D unresolved. V was pared by 2 bases and J by 7 bases, with 5 bases between. Germline V CDR1 and CDR2: MNHEY, SMNVEV (reference sequence). The length of the CDR3 is 12 residues. DNA for the CDR3: TGTGCCAGCAGTTTACGGGGTGAAAAACTGTTTTTT. It yields the protein CASSLRGEKLFF.

This clonotype was detected many times. The chain carries TRBV29-1 and TRBJ2-3; D is possibly TRBD2 (5 bases). V was trimmed by 7 bases and J by 3 bases, leaving 23 bases between them. CDR1 and CDR2 from the germline V gene are SQVTM and ANQGSEA. The CDR3 covers 16 residues. CDR3 sequence reads: CSAQGGPDHVTDTQYF. The CDR3 DNA reads TGCAGCGCACAAGGAGGTCCAGACCATGTTACAGATACGCAGTATTTT.

The J gene is TRBJ2-7, the V gene TRBV9; 8 bases match TRBD2. The junction had 8 bases not matched to a gene; V was cut back by 5 bases and J by 4 bases. The length of the CDR3 is 14 residues. CDR1 SGDLS and CDR2 YYNGEE come from the germline V gene. This chain's CDR3 is CASRPGLGGYEQYF. The CDR3 DNA sequence: TGTGCCAGCAGACCGGGACTAGGAGGATACGAGCAGTACTTC.

This clonotype was counted only a few times. V and J are TRBV6-1 and TRBJ1-1; 9 bases align to TRBD1. From germline, CDR1 is MNHNS and CDR2 SASEGT. V shed 5 bases, J shed 0 bases, and the junction held 4 bases outside the gene matches. This CDR3 is built from 15 residues. For the CDR3, the DNA is TGTGCCAGCAGTCGGACAGGGGCCATGAACACTGAAGCTTTCTTT. As protein: CASSRTGAMNTEAFF.

The gene calls are TRBV7-2 and TRBJ2-3, with D perhaps being TRBD1 or TRBD2 (5 bases each). V was trimmed by 8 bases and J by 1 base, leaving 13 bases between them. Germline CDR1 and CDR2: SGHTA and FQGNSA. The length of the CDR3 is 14 residues. The CDR3 DNA sequence: TGTGCCAGCTTCCGGGACCGACGCACAGATACGCAGTATTTT. Encoded protein: CASFRDRRTDTQYF.

The chain's CDR3 is CASSEVTSGRKTSYEQYF. Written as DNA, the CDR3 is TGTGCCAGCAGTGAAGTGACTAGCGGGAGGAAGACCTCCTACGAGCAGTACTTC. The rearrangement uses TRBV6-1 and TRBJ2-7; 13 bases fit TRBD2. The J segment lost 0 bases and the V segment lost 1 base, leaving 6 bases of the junction unmatched. The CDR3 contains 18 residues. The germline V gene encodes CDR1 MNHNS and CDR2 SASEGT.

This chain connects TRBV20-1 to TRBJ2-1; 9 bases fit TRBD2. The V gene end was trimmed by 0 bases and the J gene end by 4 bases; junction bases not matched to a gene: 7. CDR1 and CDR2 (germline): DFQATT, SNEGSKA (reference sequence). The CDR3 consists of 16 residues. The CDR3, as DNA: TGCAGTGCTAGAGATGGCGGGAGGGCCGTGTACAATGAGCAGTTCTTC. This codes for CSARDGGRAVYNEQFF.

This clonotype has more than one count but fewer than ten. The chain recombines TRBV6-5 with TRBJ1-1; TRBD1 agrees at 7 bases. The germline V gene encodes CDR1 MNHEY and CDR2 SVGAGI. The trim removed 0 bases at V and 1 base at J, leaving 5 bases unmatched. The length of the CDR3 is 16 residues. The CDR3 DNA sequence: TGTGCCAGCAGTTACTCAGGGGGCCTCACGAACACTGAAGCTTTCTTT. Protein: CASSYSGGLTNTEAFF.

The chain combines TRBV4-1 with TRBJ2-5, with TRBD2 matching over 12 bases. The ends lost 0 bases at V and 4 bases at J; junction bases unmatched: 6. CDR1 is MGHRA and CDR2 is YSYEKL in the germline V gene. There are 17 residues in the CDR3. The CDR3 sequence: CASSQDPLAGGRETQYF. Here the CDR3 DNA reads TGCGCCAGCAGCCAAGATCCCCTAGCGGGAGGGAGAGAGACCCAGTACTTC.

There are a few counts of this clonotype. The chain uses TRBV3-1 and TRBJ2-7; tentative D call: TRBD2 (5 bases). The CDR3 contains 15 residues. Per germline, CDR1 LGHDT and CDR2 YNNKEL (reference sequence). Trimming left V 2 bases short and J 7 bases short, with 18 bases between. The CDR3 sequence is CASSQYVDSPGEQYF. CDR3 DNA: TGTGCCAGCAGCCAATATGTGGACTCTCCGGGGGAGCAGTACTTC.

In this sample, this clonotype turned up many times. V and J are TRBV12-3 or TRBV12-4 and TRBJ2-7, with D possibly matching TRBD2 (6 bases). V was cut by 0 bases and J by 8 bases, with 14 bases left in between. This CDR3 is 14 amino acids long. The CDR3, as DNA: TGTGCCAGCAGTTTAGCGCGAATGGAGGGTAAGCAGTACTTC. It yields the protein CASSLARMEGKQYF.

The chain has TRBV29-1 and TRBJ1-6; 7 bases match TRBD1. CDR3 length equals 16 residues. Germline V lookup: CDR1 SQVTM, CDR2 ANQGSEA. Unmatched junction bases numbered 8, after V lost 6 bases and J lost 0 bases. CDR3 amino acids: CSVATGEGSYNSPLHF. DNA for the CDR3: TGCAGCGTCGCTACAGGGGAGGGCTCCTATAATTCACCCCTCCACTTT.

This clonotype occurred a few times. This sequence joins TRBV15 and TRBJ2-2; D is perhaps TRBD1 or TRBD2 (5 bases each). V was clipped by 1 base and J by 0 bases, with 12 bases between them. The CDR3 totals 17 residues. Germline CDR1 reads LNHNV; CDR2 reads YYDKDF (reference sequence). Written as DNA, the CDR3 is TGTGCCACCAGCAGAGGAGGGGCGGCCTCGAACACCGGGGAGCTGTTTTTT. This encodes CATSRGGAASNTGELFF.

J is TRBJ1-5 and V is TRBV11-1, with D possibly being TRBD1 (6 bases). Germline CDR1 is SGHAT and CDR2 is FQDESV (reference sequence). Trimming removed 1 base from V and 2 bases from J, with 24 bases in between. The CDR3 is 20 residues long. CDR3 protein: CASSLGPPGTTRRGNQPQHF. The CDR3 DNA sequence: TGTGCCAGCAGCTTAGGGCCCCCCGGGACAACTAGGAGAGGCAATCAGCCCCAGCATTTT.

This clonotype appeared a few times. V and J are TRBV11-2 and TRBJ1-4; 9 bases are a match to TRBD1. CDR1 is SGHAT, CDR2 FQNNGV, per germline. After removal of 2 bases from V and 7 bases from J, the junction contained 5 bases not matched to a gene. The CDR3 covers 15 residues. CDR3 nucleotide sequence: TGTGCCAGCAGCTTATACGGGACAGGGACTGAAAAACTGTTTTTT. Residues: CASSLYGTGTEKLFF.

The rearrangement links TRBV6-2 or TRBV6-3 to TRBJ2-1; 7 positions match TRBD1. CDR1 is MNHEY, CDR2 SVGEGT, per germline. The ends lost 10 bases at V and 7 bases at J; junction bases unmatched: 13. CDR3 length: 14 residues. This chain's CDR3 is CATGQAVGENEQFF. Written as DNA, the CDR3 is TGTGCCACCGGACAGGCGGTTGGGGAGAATGAGCAGTTCTTC.